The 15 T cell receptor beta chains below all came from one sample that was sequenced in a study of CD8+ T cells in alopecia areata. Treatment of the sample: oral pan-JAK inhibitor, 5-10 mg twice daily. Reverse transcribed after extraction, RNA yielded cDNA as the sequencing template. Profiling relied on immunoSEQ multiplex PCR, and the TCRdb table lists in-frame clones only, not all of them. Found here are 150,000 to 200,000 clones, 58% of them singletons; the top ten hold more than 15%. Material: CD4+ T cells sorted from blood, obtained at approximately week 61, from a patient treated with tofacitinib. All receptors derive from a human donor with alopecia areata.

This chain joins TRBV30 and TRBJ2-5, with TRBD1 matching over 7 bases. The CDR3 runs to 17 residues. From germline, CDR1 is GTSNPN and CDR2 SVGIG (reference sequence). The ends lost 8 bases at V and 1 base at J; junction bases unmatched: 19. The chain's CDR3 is CAGSPGDRVQTQETQYF. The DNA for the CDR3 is TGTGCCGGAAGCCCTGGGGACAGAGTGCAGACCCAAGAGACCCAGTACTTC.

The CDR3 sequence is CAVGTGVQETQYF. CDR3 sequence (DNA): TGTGCCGTCGGGACAGGGGTCCAAGAGACCCAGTACTTC. This sequence joins TRBV10-3 and TRBJ2-5; 10 bases line up with TRBD1. Germline assignment: CDR1 ENHRY and CDR2 SYGVKD. The V gene end was trimmed by 11 bases and the J gene end by 1 base; junction bases not matched to a gene: 4. CDR3 length equals 13 residues.

In DNA form, the CDR3 reads TGTGCCAGCTCACCACCGTCAGGGTACGAGACCCAGTACTTC. Its translation is CASSPPSGYETQYF. The chain employs TRBV18 and TRBJ2-5; D may be TRBD1 (5 bases). The CDR3 runs to 14 residues. Germline V gene data show CDR1 as KGHSH and CDR2 as LQKENI. Trimming took off 0 bases at V and 5 bases at J, with 10 bases between the two ends.

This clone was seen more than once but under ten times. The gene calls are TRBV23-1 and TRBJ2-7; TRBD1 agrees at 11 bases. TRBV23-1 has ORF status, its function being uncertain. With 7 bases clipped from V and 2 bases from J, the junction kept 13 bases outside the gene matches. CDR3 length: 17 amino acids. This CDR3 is CASTGCRDRGFPYEQYF. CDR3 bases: TGCGCCAGCACAGGTTGCCGGGACAGGGGGTTTCCCTACGAGCAGTACTTC.

The CDR3 DNA reads as TGTGCCAGCAGCCCGCGCACAGGGACCGGGGAGCTGTTTTTT. Encoded protein: CASSPRTGTGELFF. The chain has TRBV7-3 and TRBJ2-2, with D perhaps matching TRBD1 (6 bases). The V gene lost 5 bases and the J gene lost 5 bases, with 12 bases spanning the gap. Germline CDR1 is SGHTA and CDR2 is FQGTGA. This CDR3 has 14 amino acids.

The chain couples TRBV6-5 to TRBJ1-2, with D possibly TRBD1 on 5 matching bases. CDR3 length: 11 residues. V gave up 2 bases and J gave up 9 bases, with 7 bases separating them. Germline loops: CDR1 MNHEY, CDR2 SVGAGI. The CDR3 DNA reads TGTGCCAGCAGTTACGAGGGGCGCTACACCTTC. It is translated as CASSYEGRYTF.

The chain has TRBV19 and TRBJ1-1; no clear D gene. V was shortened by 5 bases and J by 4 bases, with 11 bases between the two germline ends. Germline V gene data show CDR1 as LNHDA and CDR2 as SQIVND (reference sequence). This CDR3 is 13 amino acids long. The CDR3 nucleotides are TGTGCCAGTAGTGTGACTCCTAGCACTGAAGCTTTCTTT. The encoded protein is CASSVTPSTEAFF.

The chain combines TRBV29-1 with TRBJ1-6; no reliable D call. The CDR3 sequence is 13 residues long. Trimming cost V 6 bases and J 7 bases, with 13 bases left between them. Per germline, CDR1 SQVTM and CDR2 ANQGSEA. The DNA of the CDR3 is TGCAGCGTGGGATATCCGCGAAATTCACCCCTCCACTTT. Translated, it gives CSVGYPRNSPLHF.

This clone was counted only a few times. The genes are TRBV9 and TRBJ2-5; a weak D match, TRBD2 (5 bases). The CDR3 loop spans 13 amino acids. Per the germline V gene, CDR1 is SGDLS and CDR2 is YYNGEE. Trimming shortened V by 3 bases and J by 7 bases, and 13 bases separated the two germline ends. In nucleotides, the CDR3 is TGTGCCAGCAGCGGGACTCCCCGGGGGACCCAGTACTTC. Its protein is CASSGTPRGTQYF.

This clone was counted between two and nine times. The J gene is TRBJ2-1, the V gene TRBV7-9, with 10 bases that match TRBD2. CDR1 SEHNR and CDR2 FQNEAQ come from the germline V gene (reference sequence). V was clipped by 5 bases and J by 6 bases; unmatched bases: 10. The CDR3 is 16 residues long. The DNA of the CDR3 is TGTGCCAGCAGCCGGACCCTAGCGGGGGCGGGCAATGAGCAGTTCTTC. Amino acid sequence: CASSRTLAGAGNEQFF.

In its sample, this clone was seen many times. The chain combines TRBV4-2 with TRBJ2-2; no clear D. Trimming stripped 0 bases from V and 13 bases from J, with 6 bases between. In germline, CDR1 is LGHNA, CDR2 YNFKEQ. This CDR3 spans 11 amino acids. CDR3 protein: CASSQEGWLFF. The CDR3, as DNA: TGTGCCAGCAGCCAAGAGGGGTGGCTGTTTTTT.

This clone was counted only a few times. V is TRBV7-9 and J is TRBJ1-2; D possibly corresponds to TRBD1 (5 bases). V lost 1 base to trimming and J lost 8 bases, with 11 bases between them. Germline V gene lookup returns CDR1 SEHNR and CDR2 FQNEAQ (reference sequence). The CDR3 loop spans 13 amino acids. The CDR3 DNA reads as TGTGCCAGCAGCTTAGACACAGGACGAGGCTACACCTTC. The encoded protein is CASSLDTGRGYTF.

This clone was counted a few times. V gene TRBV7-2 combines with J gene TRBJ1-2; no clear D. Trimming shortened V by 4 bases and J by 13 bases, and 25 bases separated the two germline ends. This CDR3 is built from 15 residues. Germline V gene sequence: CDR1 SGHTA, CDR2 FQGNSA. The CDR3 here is CASSSRTWEWQPGTF. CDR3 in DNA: TGTGCCAGCAGCTCAAGAACCTGGGAATGGCAGCCCGGCACCTTC.

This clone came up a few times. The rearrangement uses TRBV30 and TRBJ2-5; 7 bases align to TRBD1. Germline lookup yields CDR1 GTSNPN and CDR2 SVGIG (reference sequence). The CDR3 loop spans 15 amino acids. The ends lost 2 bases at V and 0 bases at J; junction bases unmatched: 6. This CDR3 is CAWSIPRGYQETQYF. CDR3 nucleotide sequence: TGTGCCTGGAGTATCCCCAGGGGGTACCAAGAGACCCAGTACTTC.

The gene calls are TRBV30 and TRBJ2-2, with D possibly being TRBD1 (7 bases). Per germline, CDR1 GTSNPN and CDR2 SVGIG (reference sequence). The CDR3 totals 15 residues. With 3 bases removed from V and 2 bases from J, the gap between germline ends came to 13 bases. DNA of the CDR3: TGTGCCTGGAGGACCAGGGGGGTAAACACCGGGGAGCTGTTTTTT. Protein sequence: CAWRTRGVNTGELFF.